Below, 13 T cell receptor beta chains from the same sample are listed, as sequenced in a study of T-cell memory formation after mild COVID-19. TCRdb re-called the 5' RACE reads with MiXCR, one entry per CDR3 protein. The sample carries 300,000 or so distinct CDR3 sequences, around 15% recorded once. Sequenced material: PBMCs or a T cell subset sorted from them (not recorded which). Source of these receptors: a man between 18 and 35 years old who had mild COVID-19 (a few samples of this study predate the infection). Cell type and time point are not known.

This clonotype appeared a few times. The chain recombines TRBV4-3 with TRBJ2-3; 11 bases line up with TRBD1. The CDR3 length is 16 residues. Germline CDR1 is LGHNA and CDR2 is YSLEER. Unmatched junction bases numbered 3, after V lost 1 base and J lost 3 bases. The CDR3 reads CASSQVWDRGTDTQYF. CDR3 in DNA: TGCGCCAGCAGCCAAGTTTGGGACAGGGGGACAGATACGCAGTATTTT.

This clonotype has a count of ten or more. V is TRBV4-1 and J is TRBJ2-1, with D possibly being TRBD1 or TRBD2 (6 bases each). Looked up from germline, CDR1 is MGHRA and CDR2 is YSYEKL. The CDR3 extends over 15 amino acids. V lost 3 bases and J 8 bases, leaving 17 bases between the germline ends. The DNA for the CDR3 is TGCGCCAGCAGCCAGCAAGGGGGGCGGGGCGATGAGCAGTTCTTC. Its protein is CASSQQGGRGDEQFF.

The chain employs TRBV7-3 and TRBJ2-7; a possible D gene is TRBD1 (6 bases). CDR3 size: 16 residues. The germline V gene encodes CDR1 SGHTA and CDR2 FQGTGA. Trimming removed 2 bases from V and 2 bases from J, with 16 bases in between. This CDR3 reads CASSLAAGASTYEQYF. CDR3 coding DNA: TGTGCCAGCAGCTTAGCGGCAGGGGCCTCCACCTACGAGCAGTACTTC.

The rearrangement uses TRBV4-3 and TRBJ2-3, with 10 bases matching TRBD2. V gave up 2 bases and J gave up 1 base; unmatched junction bases: 12. The germline V gene has CDR1 LGHNA and CDR2 YSLEER. The CDR3 has 19 amino acids. CDR3: CASSQPILAGAPGTDTQYF. The CDR3 DNA reads as TGCGCCAGCAGCCAACCTATCCTAGCGGGGGCCCCGGGCACAGATACGCAGTATTTT.

This chain joins TRBV7-9 and TRBJ2-7, with TRBD1 matching 7 bases. The V segment lost 6 bases and the J segment 6 bases; nucleotides outside the gene matches: 5. The CDR3 consists of 12 residues. Germline V gives CDR1 SEHNR, CDR2 FQNEAQ (reference sequence). CDR3 in DNA: TGTGCCAGCAGTTCAACAGGGGCCGAGCAGTACTTC. It encodes CASSSTGAEQYF.

The rearrangement links TRBV28 to TRBJ2-3; 10 bases line up with TRBD2. From germline, CDR1 is MDHEN and CDR2 SYDVKM. J was trimmed by 0 bases and V by 4 bases; bases with no gene match: 4. The CDR3 has 16 amino acids. This CDR3 reads CASSSQAGGSTDTQYF. CDR3 sequence (DNA): TGTGCCAGCAGTTCACAAGCGGGGGGGAGCACAGATACGCAGTATTTT.

The sample holds many counts of this clonotype. This chain joins TRBV5-1 and TRBJ2-2; no clear D gene. The V and J ends lost 5 bases and 5 bases respectively, with 16 bases between them. The length of the CDR3 is 15 residues. Germline CDR1 reads SGHRS; CDR2 reads YFSETQ. For the CDR3, the DNA is TGCGCCAGCAGTCCCATTCTCGGCGGTACCGGGGAGCTGTTTTTT. Translating it yields CASSPILGGTGELFF. Looking up the rest from reference TRBV5-1 and TRBJ2-2 gives the full variable domain: KAGVTQTPRYLIKTRGQQVTLSCSPISGHRSVSWYQQTPGQGLQFLFEYFSETQRNKGNFPGRFSGRQFSNSRSEMNVSTLELGDSALYLCASSPILGGTGELFFGEGSRLTVL.

V gene TRBV20-1 combines with J gene TRBJ2-5; possibly TRBD2 for D (5 bases). Germline V gene data show CDR1 as DFQATT and CDR2 as SNEGSKA (reference sequence). The CDR3 extends over 13 amino acids. V was shortened by 3 bases and J by 2 bases, with 10 bases between the two germline ends. The CDR3 loop is CSASFTRQETQYF. Here the CDR3 DNA reads TGCAGTGCTAGTTTTACTAGGCAAGAGACCCAGTACTTC.

This clonotype came up many times. A much more abundant neighbour one base away suggests this may be a read error. CDR3 bases: TGTGCCAGCAGGGACACTGAAGCTTTCTTT. It specifies CASRDTEAFF. This sequence joins TRBV3-1 and TRBJ1-1; D uncertain. V shed 6 bases and J shed 3 bases, with 2 bases lying between them. Germline V gives CDR1 LGHDT, CDR2 YNNKEL (reference sequence). This CDR3 contains 10 residues. Full variable domain (missing parts from reference TRBV3-1 and TRBJ1-1): DTAVSQTPKYLVTQMGNDKSIKCEQNLGHDTMYWYKQDSKKFLKIMFSYNNKELIINETVPNRFSPKSPDKAHLNLHINSLELGDSAVYFCASRDTEAFFGQGTRLTVV.

This clonotype was seen a handful of times. CDR3 sequence: CASTKTGSRSYEQYF. The CDR3 DNA reads TGTGCCAGCACTAAAACAGGGTCGCGGTCCTACGAGCAGTACTTC. This chain connects TRBV12-3 or TRBV12-4 to TRBJ2-7, with a tentative D call TRBD1 (6 bases). The CDR3 totals 15 residues. The V end lost 7 bases, the J end lost 1 base, and 17 bases lay between the germline ends.

The chain combines TRBV3-2 with TRBJ2-3; the table calls TRBD2, which could not be checked here. TRBV3-2 is listed as a pseudogene. This CDR3 is 17 amino acids long. The CDR3 loop is CASSQDSPSGVGDTQYF. As DNA, the CDR3 is TGTGCCAGCAGCCAAGATAGTCCTAGCGGGGTCGGAGATACGCAGTATTTT.

This clonotype was counted only a few times. The chain recombines TRBV6-5 with TRBJ2-1, with TRBD2 matching over 8 bases. This CDR3 spans 15 amino acids. Germline CDR1 and CDR2: MNHEY and SVGAGI. V was clipped by 2 bases and J by 2 bases; unmatched bases: 2. CDR3 in DNA: TGTGCCAGCAGTTACGCGCGGGGGGCCTACAATGAGCAGTTCTTC. Its translation is CASSYARGAYNEQFF.

The CDR3 protein is CASSLGSGIRNDQYF. CDR3 sequence (DNA): TGTGCCAGCAGCTTAGGTAGCGGTATTCGGAATGACCAGTACTTC. J is TRBJ2-5 and V is TRBV11-1; a possible D gene is TRBD2 (6 bases). The V gene lost 1 base and the J gene lost 10 bases, with 19 bases spanning the gap. The CDR3 is 15 residues long. Looked up from germline, CDR1 is SGHAT and CDR2 is FQDESV (reference sequence).